This TCR beta chain was obtained from a study of tumour-infiltrating T cells in Burkitt lymphoma. Study-wide background: All epidemiological Burkitt lymphoma subtypes were represented in the cohort. Survival, overall and progression-free, tracked with productive clonality. Study findings and constraints: Public clonotypes, several, appeared across numerous Burkitt lymphoma patients.

This CDR3 region has 15 residues. The germline V gene encodes CDR1 MGHRA and CDR2 YSYEKL. V was cut by 0 bases and J by 6 bases, with 13 bases left in between. This clone was observed a single time. What it binds is not known. Assay used: immunoSEQ multiplex PCR; TCRdb lists only in-frame clones, some missing. In the table there are some 200 clones, 75% to 85% of which are singletons. The sample was tumor tissue. J is TRBJ2-3 and V is TRBV4-1; D ambiguous. The receptor was isolated from a human donor with Burkitt lymphoma. The CDR3 DNA reads as TGCGCCAGCAGCCAAGAAATCTATTCCAAGGATACGCAGTATTTT. Translation gives CASSQEIYSKDTQYF.